This T cell receptor beta chain was documented in a study of monozygotic twins with inflammatory bowel disease. TCRdb re-called the 5' RACE reads and shows each CDR3 protein once, DNA omitted. The sample totals approximately 140,000 distinct CDR3 sequences. The CDR3 is 14 residues long. Germline values: CDR1 KGHSH, CDR2 LQKENI. The receptor was isolated from a human donor with ulcerative colitis or Crohn's disease, or a healthy co-twin of an affected twin (not recorded which). The chain couples TRBV18 to TRBJ2-3; absent DNA, TCRdb's TRBD2 call cannot be checked. Sequenced sample: blood. The CDR3 sequence is CASSPQEALDTQYF. The full variable domain, its missing parts supplied by reference TRBV18 and TRBJ2-3, is NAGVMQNPRHLVRRRGQEARLRCSPMKGHSHVYWYRQLPEEGLKFMVYLQKENIIDESGMPKERFSAEFPKEGPSILRIQQVVRGDSAAYFCASSPQEALDTQYFGPGTRLTVL.